This T cell receptor (beta chain) originates from a study of PD-L1 blockade in urothelial cancer. On the study more broadly: Blood samples contained a median about 150,000 T cells. Whole-study results and caveats: Pretreatment blood TCR clonality under the median forecast improved survival.

The V gene end was trimmed by 1 base and the J gene end by 14 bases; junction bases not matched to a gene: 9. This CDR3 region has 14 residues. Germline assignment: CDR1 SNHLY and CDR2 FYNNEI. As to this clone: Its antigen is not identified.

PCRs were each spiked with synthetic TCR analog templates. Assay used: immunoSEQ multiplex PCR; TCRdb lists only in-frame clones, some missing. The sample lists tens of thousands of clones, 82% occurring once. The material was PBMCs, obtained around atezolizumab (anti-PD-L1) treatment. The rearrangement uses TRBV2 and TRBJ2-4; 9 nucleotides agree with TRBD1. The TCR comes from a man aged 70-80 years with urothelial cancer. CDR3 sequence (DNA): TGTGCCAGCAGTGAAGGGGGGACAGGGAGCGTAAAGTACTTC. The encoded protein is CASSEGGTGSVKYF.